This T cell receptor (beta chain) was found in a study of cytomegalovirus exposure and HLA in healthy donors. Study-level points and caveats: Later analysis reportedly placed an Asian-associated ancestry cluster below the roughly 700-donor mean in N-insertions. Many donors shared some public TCRs, even though most TCR sequences were rare.

To note about this clone: The antigen is unknown.

The PCR was carried out with 60 Vbeta primers and 13 Jbeta primers. The assay was immunoSEQ multiplex PCR, and TCRdb's table has in-frame clones only and misses some. Here the sample spans over 95,000 clones, around 80% being singletons. The source material was PBMCs. The origin of this receptor is a female donor in good health and CMV-seronegative.

CDR3 loop: CASSADTGSYGYTF. In nucleotides, the CDR3 is TGTGCCAGCAGCGCCGACACAGGTTCCTATGGCTACACCTTC. The J gene is TRBJ1-2, the V gene TRBV7-9, with D possibly matching TRBD1 (5 bases). The CDR3 runs 14 residues. CDR1 and CDR2 (germline): SEHNR, FQNEAQ (reference sequence). V was shortened by 5 bases and J by 4 bases, with 14 bases between the two germline ends.